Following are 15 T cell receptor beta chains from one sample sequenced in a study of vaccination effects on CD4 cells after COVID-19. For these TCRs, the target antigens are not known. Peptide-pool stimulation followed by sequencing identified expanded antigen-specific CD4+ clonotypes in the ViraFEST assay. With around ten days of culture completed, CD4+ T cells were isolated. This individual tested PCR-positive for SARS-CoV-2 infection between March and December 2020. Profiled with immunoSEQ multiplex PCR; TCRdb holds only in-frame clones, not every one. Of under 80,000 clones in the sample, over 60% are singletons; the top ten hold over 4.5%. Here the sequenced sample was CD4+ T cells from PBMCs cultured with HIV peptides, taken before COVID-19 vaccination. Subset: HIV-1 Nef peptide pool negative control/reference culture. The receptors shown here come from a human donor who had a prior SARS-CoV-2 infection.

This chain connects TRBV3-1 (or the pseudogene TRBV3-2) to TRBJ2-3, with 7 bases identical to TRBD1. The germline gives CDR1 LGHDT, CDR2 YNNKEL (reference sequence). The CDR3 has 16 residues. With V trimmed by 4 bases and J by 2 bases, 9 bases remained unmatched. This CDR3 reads CASSPSGTVLTDTQYF. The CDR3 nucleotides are TGTGCCAGCAGCCCTTCCGGGACAGTCCTCACAGATACGCAGTATTTT.

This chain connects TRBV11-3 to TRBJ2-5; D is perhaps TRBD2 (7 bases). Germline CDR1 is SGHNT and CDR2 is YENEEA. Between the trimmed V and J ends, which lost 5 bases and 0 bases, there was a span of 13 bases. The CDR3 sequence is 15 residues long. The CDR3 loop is CASSQGGGHQETQYF. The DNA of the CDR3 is TGTGCCAGCAGCCAAGGGGGGGGACACCAAGAGACCCAGTACTTC.

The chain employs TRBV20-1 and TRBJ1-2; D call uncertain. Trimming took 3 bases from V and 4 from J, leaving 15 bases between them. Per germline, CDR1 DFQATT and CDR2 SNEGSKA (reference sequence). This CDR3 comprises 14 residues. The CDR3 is CSASPIARFYGYTF. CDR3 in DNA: TGCAGTGCTAGTCCAATAGCCAGGTTCTATGGCTACACCTTC.

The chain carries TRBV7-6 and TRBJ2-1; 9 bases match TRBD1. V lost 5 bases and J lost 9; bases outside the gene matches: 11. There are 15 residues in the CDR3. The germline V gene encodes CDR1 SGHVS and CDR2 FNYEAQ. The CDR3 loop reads CASSLTGGQGSEQFF. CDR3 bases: TGTGCCAGCAGCCTAACAGGGGGCCAAGGGAGTGAGCAGTTCTTC.

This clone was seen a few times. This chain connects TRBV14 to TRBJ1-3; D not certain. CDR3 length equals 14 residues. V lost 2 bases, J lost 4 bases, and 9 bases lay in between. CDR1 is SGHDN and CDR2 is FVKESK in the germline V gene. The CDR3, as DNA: TGTGCCAGCAGCCAAAGTGGGTCCGGAAACACCATATATTTT. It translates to CASSQSGSGNTIYF.

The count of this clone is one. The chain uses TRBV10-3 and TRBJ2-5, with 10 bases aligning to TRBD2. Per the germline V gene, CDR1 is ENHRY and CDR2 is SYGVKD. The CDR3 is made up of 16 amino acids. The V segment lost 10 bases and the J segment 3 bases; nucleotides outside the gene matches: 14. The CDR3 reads CATRGSISGGKETQYF. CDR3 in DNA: TGTGCCACCCGCGGATCGATTAGCGGGGGGAAAGAGACCCAGTACTTC.

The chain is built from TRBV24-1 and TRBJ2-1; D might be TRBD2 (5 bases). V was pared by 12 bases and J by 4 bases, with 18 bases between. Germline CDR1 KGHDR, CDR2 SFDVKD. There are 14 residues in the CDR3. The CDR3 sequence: CAASGGGRYNEQFF. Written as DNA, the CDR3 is TGTGCCGCATCGGGTGGAGGCCGTTACAATGAGCAGTTCTTC.

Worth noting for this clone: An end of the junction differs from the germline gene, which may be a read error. CDR3 residues: CASSRNIAGGETQYF. As DNA, the CDR3 is TGTGCTAGCAGTCGAAATATAGCGGGAGGAGAGACCCAGTACTTC. The chain carries TRBV7-7 and TRBJ2-5; 10 bases agree with TRBD2. CDR3 size: 15 residues. Germline lookup yields CDR1 SSHAT and CDR2 FNYEAQ (reference sequence). Based on the CDR3 plus reference TRBV7-7 and TRBJ2-5, the full variable domain is GAGVSQSPRYKVTKRGQDVTLRCDPISSHATLYWYQQALGQGPEFLTYFNYEAQPDKSGLPSDRFSAERPEGSISTLTIQRTEQRDSAMYRCASSRNIAGGETQYFGPGTRLLVL.

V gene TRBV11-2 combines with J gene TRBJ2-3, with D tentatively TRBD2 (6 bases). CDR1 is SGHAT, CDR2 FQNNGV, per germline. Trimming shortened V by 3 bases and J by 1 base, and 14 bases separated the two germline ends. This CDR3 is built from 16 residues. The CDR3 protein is CASSFQHGTGTDTQYF. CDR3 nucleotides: TGTGCCAGCAGCTTTCAACATGGGACTGGCACAGATACGCAGTATTTT.

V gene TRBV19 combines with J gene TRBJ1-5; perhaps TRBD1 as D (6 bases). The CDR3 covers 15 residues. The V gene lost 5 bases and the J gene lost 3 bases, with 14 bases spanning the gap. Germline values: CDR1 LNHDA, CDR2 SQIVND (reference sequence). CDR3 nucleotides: TGTGCCAGTAGTCCCCATTGGGGGCTCAATCAGCCCCAGCATTTT. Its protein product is CASSPHWGLNQPQHF.

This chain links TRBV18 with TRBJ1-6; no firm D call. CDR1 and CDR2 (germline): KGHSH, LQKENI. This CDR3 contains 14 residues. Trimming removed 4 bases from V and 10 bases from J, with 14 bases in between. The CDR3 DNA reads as TGTGCCAGCTCACAAACGGGTGGATACTCACCCCTCCACTTT. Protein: CASSQTGGYSPLHF.

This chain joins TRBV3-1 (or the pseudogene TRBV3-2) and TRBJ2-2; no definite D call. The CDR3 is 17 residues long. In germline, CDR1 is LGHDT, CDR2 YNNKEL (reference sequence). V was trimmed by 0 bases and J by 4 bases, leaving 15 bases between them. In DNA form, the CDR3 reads TGTGCCAGCAGCCAAGAAGGCAGTCAATTGTCCACCGGGGAGCTGTTTTTT. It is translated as CASSQEGSQLSTGELFF.

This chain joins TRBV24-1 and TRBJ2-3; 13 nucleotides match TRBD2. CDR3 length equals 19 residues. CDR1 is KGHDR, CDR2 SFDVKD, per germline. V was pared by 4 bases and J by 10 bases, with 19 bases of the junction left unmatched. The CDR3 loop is CATSDPTPTSGRSLDAQYF. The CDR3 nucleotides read TGTGCCACCAGTGACCCGACGCCGACTAGCGGGAGGAGTTTGGACGCGCAGTATTTT.

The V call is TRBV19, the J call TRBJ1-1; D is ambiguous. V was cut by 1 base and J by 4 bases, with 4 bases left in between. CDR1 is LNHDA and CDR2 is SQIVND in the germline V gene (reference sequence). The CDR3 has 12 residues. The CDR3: CASSIGRTEAFF. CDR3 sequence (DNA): TGTGCCAGTAGTATAGGACGCACTGAAGCTTTCTTT.

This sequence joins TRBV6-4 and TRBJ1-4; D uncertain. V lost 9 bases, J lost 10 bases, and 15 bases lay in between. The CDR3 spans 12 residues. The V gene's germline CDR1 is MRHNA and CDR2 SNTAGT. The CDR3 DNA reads TGTGCCAGAGGACCGATTACTAGAAAACTGTTTTTT. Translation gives CARGPITRKLFF.